This T cell receptor (beta chain) was identified during a study of response to subunit inactivated influenza vaccine. Each CDR3 protein gets one entry after TCRdb re-called the RT-PCR reads with MiXCR. Of 430,000 or so distinct CDR3 sequences in the sample, about 10% were seen once. This CDR3 region has 17 residues. The material was PBMCs from blood, obtained around seven weeks after vaccination. The chain joins TRBV21-1 to TRBJ2-2; no check of the table's D call, TRBD2, against the DNA was made. TRBV21-1 is an annotated pseudogene. The receptor was derived from a man in his forties or fifties who received an inactivated influenza vaccine. The CDR3 DNA reads as TGTGCCAGCAGCCCAAAGGGGAGGGACGGACGGACCGGGGAGCTGTTTTTT. It translates to CASSPKGRDGRTGELFF.